This passage covers 27 T cell receptor beta chains from one sample sequenced in a study of cytomegalovirus exposure and HLA in healthy donors. PCR was performed using 60 Vbeta and 13 Jbeta primers. Data came from immunoSEQ multiplex PCR; TCRdb stores just in-frame clones and leaves some out. The repertoire consists of around 150,000 clones, with over 65% occurring once and the leading ten covering about 4.7%. The sample consisted of PBMCs. The receptors stem from a man aged 18-30 years in good health and CMV-seropositive.

The V call is TRBV10-3, the J call TRBJ2-1, with 10 bases that match TRBD2. V dropped 1 base and J dropped 3; count of bases not matched to a gene: 3. The germline gives CDR1 ENHRY, CDR2 SYGVKD. The CDR3 totals 16 residues. The CDR3 loop is CAISELASGSYNEQFF. DNA of the CDR3: TGTGCCATCAGTGAGTTGGCTAGCGGGAGCTACAATGAGCAGTTCTTC.

The J gene is TRBJ2-5, the V gene TRBV4-1, with D perhaps TRBD1 (5 bases). The CDR3 loop spans 13 amino acids. CDR1 and CDR2 from the germline V gene are MGHRA and YSYEKL. V lost 1 base and J 4 bases, leaving 7 bases between the germline ends. In DNA, the CDR3 is TGCGCCAGCAGCCAAGGCCAGGGAGAGACCCAGTACTTC. This sequence encodes CASSQGQGETQYF.

Only a few counts were recorded for this clone. The chain carries TRBV9 and TRBJ2-5; D is perhaps TRBD2 (6 bases). Germline CDR1 SGDLS, CDR2 YYNGEE. This CDR3 has 15 residues. The V end lost 4 bases, the J end lost 3 bases, and 16 bases lay between the germline ends. The CDR3 is CASSSSGGGEETQYF. As DNA, the CDR3 is TGTGCCAGCAGCTCGAGCGGCGGCGGGGAAGAGACCCAGTACTTC.

The chain is built from TRBV6-1 and TRBJ2-7, with TRBD1 as a possible D gene (6 bases). Germline V gene sequence: CDR1 MNHNS, CDR2 SASEGT. V was shortened by 2 bases and J by 2 bases, with 13 bases between the two germline ends. The CDR3 loop spans 15 amino acids. This CDR3 is CASSEIRGAAYEQYV. The CDR3 nucleotides are TGTGCCAGCAGTGAAATCAGGGGCGCCGCCTACGAGCAGTACGTC.

This chain joins TRBV7-9 and TRBJ1-1; D ambiguous. Germline V gives CDR1 SEHNR, CDR2 FQNEAQ (reference sequence). This CDR3 spans 13 amino acids. Deletions cut 1 base from V and 4 bases from J, with 7 bases between. CDR3 nucleotides: TGTGCCAGCAGCTTAGGCGGCGGCACTGAAGCTTTCTTT. This encodes CASSLGGGTEAFF.

The V call is TRBV4-1, the J call TRBJ1-1; 8 bases fit TRBD1. With 4 bases clipped from V and 3 bases from J, the junction kept 10 bases outside the gene matches. CDR3 length equals 16 residues. Germline CDR1 reads MGHRA; CDR2 reads YSYEKL. This CDR3 is CASSREETGAYTEAFF. The CDR3 region has the DNA TGCGCCAGCAGCCGAGAGGAGACAGGGGCCTACACTGAAGCTTTCTTT.

The chain combines TRBV28 with TRBJ2-3, with a possible D match to TRBD1 (6 bases). The V and J ends lost 7 bases and 2 bases respectively, with 13 bases between them. This CDR3 has 14 residues. Germline CDR1 MDHEN, CDR2 SYDVKM. The CDR3 spells CASIKGQSTDTQYF. As DNA, the CDR3 is TGTGCCAGCATCAAAGGACAGTCCACAGATACGCAGTATTTT.

The V gene is TRBV27, the J gene TRBJ2-5, with a weak D call TRBD2 (6 bases). Trimming removed 1 base at V and 7 bases at J, with 10 bases between. The CDR3 sequence is 13 residues long. Germline CDR1 and CDR2: MNHEY and SMNVEV (reference sequence). The CDR3 is CASSLWGDGTQYF. CDR3 coding DNA: TGTGCCAGCAGTTTATGGGGGGACGGGACCCAGTACTTC.

This clone was recorded a few times. The V call is TRBV2, the J call TRBJ1-1; no firm D call. V was cut by 6 bases and J by 4 bases, with 18 bases left in between. Germline loops: CDR1 SNHLY, CDR2 FYNNEI. The CDR3 extends over 15 amino acids. As DNA, the CDR3 is TGTGCCAGCAGACGTACAGAGGGTGGAAGCACTGAAGCTTTCTTT. This sequence encodes CASRRTEGGSTEAFF.

This clone was seen more than once but under ten times. The chain employs TRBV6-5 and TRBJ2-1, with D perhaps matching TRBD2 (6 bases). Germline loops: CDR1 MNHEY, CDR2 SVGAGI. The CDR3 is made up of 14 amino acids. Trimming pared 2 bases from V and 4 bases from J, leaving 9 bases between. CDR3 in DNA: TGTGCCAGCAGTTACGGAGGGAGTTACAATGAGCAGTTCTTC. Amino acids: CASSYGGSYNEQFF.

Note on this clone: The sample has other DNA sequences that encode this CDR3 too. The chain carries TRBV7-8 and TRBJ1-5; D possibly corresponds to TRBD1 (6 bases). The CDR3 consists of 14 residues. Germline loops: CDR1 SGHVS, CDR2 FQNEAQ. The ends were cut back, 5 bases at V and 4 bases at J, with 12 bases in the middle. Here the CDR3 reads CASSPGQRNQPQHF. In nucleotides, the CDR3 is TGTGCCAGCAGCCCAGGACAGCGAAATCAGCCCCAGCATTTT.

CDR3 sequence (DNA): TGTGCCAGTAGTATAGACCGTCCCTGGTCTAACGCCGGGGAGCTGTTTTTT. Protein sequence: CASSIDRPWSNAGELFF. The rearrangement uses TRBV19 and TRBJ2-2; D is unresolved. Germline CDR1 is LNHDA and CDR2 is SQIVND (reference sequence). Trimming pared 0 bases from V and 6 bases from J, leaving 17 bases between. The CDR3 length is 17 residues.

The chain couples TRBV11-2 to TRBJ1-1; no firm D call. CDR1 is SGHAT, CDR2 FQNNGV, per germline. The V gene lost 4 bases and the J gene lost 1 base, with 4 bases spanning the gap. The CDR3 has 12 residues. This CDR3 is CASSSGNTEAFF. Written as DNA, the CDR3 is TGTGCCAGCAGCTCAGGGAACACTGAAGCTTTCTTT.

This clone was counted once. Its ends do not fully match the called genes, so a read error is possible. J is TRBJ2-6 and V is TRBV2, with TRBD2 as a possible D gene (6 bases). CDR1 is SNHLY and CDR2 is FYNNEI in the germline V gene. The CDR3 extends over 17 amino acids. The CDR3 reads CASSEGRQTSGANVPTF. The CDR3 DNA reads TGTGCCAGCAGTGAGGGGAGGCAGACCTCTGGGGCCAACGTCCCGACTTTC.

This chain connects TRBV7-9 to TRBJ2-2; TRBD2 is a possible D gene (6 bases). Looked up from germline, CDR1 is SEHNR and CDR2 is FQNEAQ (reference sequence). Trimming left V 2 bases short and J 9 bases short, with 13 bases between. The CDR3 contains 14 residues. CDR3 loop: CASSLQGEDRELFF. The CDR3 DNA follows: TGTGCCAGCAGCTTACAAGGGGAGGATAGGGAGCTGTTTTTT.

Here the CDR3 reads CASSYLDRDTGELFF. CDR3 coding DNA: TGTGCCAGCAGTTACCTCGACAGAGACACCGGGGAGCTGTTTTTT. This chain joins TRBV27 and TRBJ2-2; D might be TRBD1 (5 bases). V lost 4 bases and J 3 bases, leaving 12 bases between the germline ends. The CDR3 is 15 residues long. Germline-derived CDR1 and CDR2 are MNHEY and SMNVEV (reference sequence).

This clone was recorded a few times. The J gene is TRBJ2-1, the V gene TRBV9; maybe TRBD1 (6 bases). The CDR3 sequence is 14 residues long. Germline loops: CDR1 SGDLS, CDR2 YYNGEE. The V end was cut by 4 bases, the J end by 3 bases, with 11 bases between. CDR3 in amino acids: CASSPRDIYNEQFF. DNA for the CDR3: TGTGCCAGCAGCCCCCGGGACATCTACAATGAGCAGTTCTTC.

The gene calls are TRBV30 and TRBJ2-5, with 10 bases fitting TRBD2. Per the germline V gene, CDR1 is GTSNPN and CDR2 is SVGIG (reference sequence). With V trimmed by 4 bases and J by 5 bases, 4 bases remained unmatched. The CDR3 extends over 13 amino acids. The CDR3 reads CAWTAGGRETQYF. CDR3 sequence (DNA): TGTGCCTGGACAGCGGGGGGGCGTGAGACCCAGTACTTC.

This chain uses TRBV28 with TRBJ1-5; 7 bases align to TRBD1. The CDR3 covers 16 residues. V dropped 5 bases and J dropped 0; count of bases not matched to a gene: 7. The germline V gene encodes CDR1 MDHEN and CDR2 SYDVKM. CDR3 nucleotide sequence: TGTGCCAGCAGTGGGGGACAGACTTATAGCAATCAGCCCCAGCATTTT. This gives the protein CASSGGQTYSNQPQHF.

CDR3 sequence: CASGTSSSPLHF. Written as DNA, the CDR3 is TGTGCCAGTGGTACGTCGTCTTCACCCCTCCACTTT. This chain joins TRBV19 and TRBJ1-6; no reliable D call. Germline lookup yields CDR1 LNHDA and CDR2 SQIVND (reference sequence). The CDR3 is made up of 12 amino acids. V was trimmed by 8 bases and J by 9 bases, leaving 11 bases between them.

This sequence joins TRBV29-1 and TRBJ2-2; D is unresolved. The CDR3 length is 12 residues. The germline V gene has CDR1 SQVTM and CDR2 ANQGSEA. The V end was cut by 0 bases, the J end by 8 bases, with 7 bases between. The chain's CDR3 is CSVEDRAGELFF. CDR3 coding DNA: TGCAGCGTTGAAGATCGAGCAGGGGAGCTGTTTTTT.

The V and J genes are TRBV19 and TRBJ2-1; 7 bases are shared with TRBD2. The germline gives CDR1 LNHDA, CDR2 SQIVND (reference sequence). V shed 8 bases, J shed 4 bases, and the junction held 17 bases outside the gene matches. This CDR3 is built from 17 residues. The CDR3 nucleotides read TGTGCCAGTGCCCCGGGACTAACATCTCCGAATTACAATGAGCAGTTCTTC. This codes for CASAPGLTSPNYNEQFF.

This clone was picked up one time. This rearrangement joins TRBV6-4 to TRBJ1-2; D is undetermined. Germline CDR1 reads MRHNA; CDR2 reads SNTAGT. Trimming removed 3 bases from V and 5 bases from J, with 13 bases in between. This CDR3 is 14 amino acids long. CDR3 nucleotide sequence: TGTGCCAGCAGTGAGAAGGACTATGGGTATGGCTACACCTTC. It yields the protein CASSEKDYGYGYTF.

The CDR3 DNA is TGTGCCAGCAGTGTACCCCCCCAGCGGGGCACAGATACGCAGTATTTT. Protein product: CASSVPPQRGTDTQYF. The chain has TRBV2 and TRBJ2-3, with a possible D match to TRBD2 (6 bases). Germline-derived CDR1 and CDR2 are SNHLY and FYNNEI. Trimming left V 4 bases short and J 1 base short, with 15 bases between. The CDR3 covers 16 residues.

The chain joins TRBV6-1 to TRBJ1-1; D may be TRBD1 (6 bases). Trimming stripped 5 bases from V and 4 bases from J, with 8 bases between. In germline, CDR1 is MNHNS, CDR2 SASEGT. The CDR3 spans 12 residues. This chain's CDR3 is CASSLQGTEAFF. The CDR3 nucleotides are TGTGCCAGCAGTTTACAGGGCACTGAAGCTTTCTTT.

The table lists this clone with a count of one. V is TRBV27 and J is TRBJ1-1; D is possibly TRBD1 (6 bases). The CDR3 is 14 amino acids. Looked up from germline, CDR1 is MNHEY and CDR2 is SMNVEV (reference sequence). Trimming shortened V by 5 bases and J by 5 bases, and 15 bases separated the two germline ends. This CDR3 is CASSARGITTEAFF. DNA for the CDR3: TGTGCCAGCAGTGCCAGGGGCATCACGACTGAAGCTTTCTTT.

The V and J genes are TRBV30 and TRBJ1-2; tentatively, D is TRBD1 (6 bases). CDR1 and CDR2 (germline): GTSNPN, SVGIG (reference sequence). With 0 bases removed from V and 6 bases from J, the gap between germline ends came to 11 bases. The CDR3 runs to 13 residues. CDR3 residues: CAWSVQGTHGYTF. The CDR3 bases are TGTGCCTGGAGTGTACAGGGAACCCATGGCTACACCTTC.